Below, 3 T cell receptor beta chains from the same sample are listed, as sequenced in a study of T-cell reconstitution after alpha-beta-depleted transplantation in children. Preparation of the TCRbeta library used unique molecular identifiers. Each CDR3 protein is one row after TCRdb ran MiXCR on the PCR reads. The table records 280,000 or so distinct CDR3 sequences, under 14% of them present only once. The specimen comprised peripheral blood, sampled 180 days after TCRalphabeta/CD19-depleted stem cell transplant. These receptors all come from a male patient aged 2 to 9 who had a stem cell transplant for chronic granulomatous disease, so the T cells may come from the graft donor.

This clonotype was observed many times. V gene TRBV12-3 or TRBV12-4 combines with J gene TRBJ2-7; TRBD2 matches at 7 bases. V lost 10 bases, J lost 3 bases, and 12 bases stayed unmatched. The CDR3 contains 14 residues. For the CDR3, the DNA is TGTGCCACAGCCTTGGGGGGGGGGATCTACGAGCAGTACTTC. Translation: CATALGGGIYEQYF.

This clonotype appeared many times. V usage is TRBV20-1 and J usage is TRBJ1-6, with 8 bases matching TRBD1. Germline values: CDR1 DFQATT, CDR2 SNEGSKA (reference sequence). The CDR3 totals 14 residues. With V trimmed by 3 bases and J by 9 bases, 7 bases remained unmatched. The chain's CDR3 is CSARAGTGGSPLHF. CDR3 nucleotide sequence: TGCAGTGCTAGGGCTGGCACAGGGGGTTCACCCCTCCACTTT.

The gene calls are TRBV27 and TRBJ2-7, with TRBD2 as a possible D gene (6 bases). The germline V and J ends were trimmed by 2 bases and 2 bases, with 19 bases remaining between them. The germline V gene encodes CDR1 MNHEY and CDR2 SMNVEV (reference sequence). CDR3 length equals 17 residues. In DNA form, the CDR3 reads TGTGCCAGCAGTTTAGCACGTCTGCGGGATAAGACCTACGAGCAGTACTTC. Translated: CASSLARLRDKTYEQYF.